A selection of T cell receptor beta chains follows, all from one sample in a study of cytomegalovirus exposure and HLA in healthy donors. Some clones are missing from TCRdb's copy, which holds only in-frame ones; the method was immunoSEQ multiplex PCR. The table includes over 100,000 clones, around three fifths detected once. The specimen was PBMCs. The receptors were sampled from a woman aged 40 to 49 in good health and CMV-seronegative. The CDR3 runs from the conserved cysteine through the conserved F or W. D genes are given only for firm matches. For some rows the clone size is stated as once, few or many, or as a class when expanded; others skip it.

clone_size,j_call,cdr3_length,d_call,v_call,cdr3_aa,cdr3_nt
few,TRBJ1-2,15,TRBD1,TRBV6-5,CASSLAGTGTNGYTF,TGTGCCAGCAGTTTGGCCGGGACAGGGACCAATGGCTACACCTTC
-,TRBJ1-2,14,TRBD1,TRBV6-5,CASSEGTGRDGYTF,TGTGCCAGCAGTGAGGGGACAGGGCGTGATGGCTACACCTTC
-,TRBJ1-5,14,-,TRBV15,CATSRPEGNQPQHF,TGTGCCACCAGCAGACCGGAGGGCAATCAGCCCCAGCATTTT
-,TRBJ2-1,16,TRBD1,TRBV5-1,CASSLVSGQGNNEQFF,TGCGCCAGCAGCTTGGTTTCTGGACAGGGTAACAATGAGCAGTTCTTC
-,TRBJ1-1,18,TRBD1,TRBV10-3,CAISEGRDRGTIYTEAFF,TGTGCCATCAGTGAGGGCCGGGACAGGGGGACCATTTACACTGAAGCTTTCTTT
-,TRBJ1-4,15,-,TRBV15,CATQQGNTGNEKLFF,TGTGCCACGCAGCAGGGGAACACCGGTAATGAAAAACTGTTTTTT
-,TRBJ1-4,14,TRBD1,TRBV28,CASSQRQGNEKLFF,TGTGCCAGCAGCCAGAGACAGGGGAATGAAAAACTGTTTTTT
-,TRBJ2-7,17,TRBD1,TRBV27,CASSFLSQGQDKYEQYF,TGTGCCAGCAGCTTTCTGTCCCAGGGACAGGATAAATACGAGCAGTACTTC
-,TRBJ1-1,14,TRBD1,TRBV7-2,CASSPRTGRPEAFF,TGTGCCAGCAGCCCCCGGACAGGGCGGCCTGAAGCTTTCTTT
few,TRBJ2-5,13,-,TRBV7-2,CASSAPPRGTQYF,TGTGCCAGCAGCGCACCCCCTCGGGGGACCCAGTACTTC
-,TRBJ1-1,14,-,TRBV11-2,CASSLDRGSTEAFF,TGTGCCAGCAGCTTAGACCGGGGATCCACTGAAGCTTTCTTT
-,TRBJ1-5,14,-,TRBV30,CAWSAGQRDQPQHF,TGTGCCTGGAGTGCCGGACAGCGAGATCAGCCCCAGCATTTT
-,TRBJ1-1,12,-,TRBV29-1,CSVDMGATEAFF,TGCAGCGTTGATATGGGGGCCACTGAGGCTTTCTTT
-,TRBJ1-5,13,-,TRBV5-1,CASRGESESPQHF,TGCGCCAGCCGGGGGGAGTCGGAGTCGCCCCAGCATTTT
-,TRBJ1-1,15,TRBD1,TRBV25-1,CASSPLTGNIAEAFF,TGTGCCAGCAGTCCTCTGACAGGGAATATCGCTGAAGCTTTCTTT
few,TRBJ2-3,15,-,TRBV10-1,CASSEHRTATDTQYF,TGCGCCAGCAGTGAACACCGCACCGCTACAGATACGCAGTATTTT
-,TRBJ1-5,13,TRBD1,TRBV30,CAATGGGGQPQHF,TGTGCCGCGACGGGAGGGGGCGGACAGCCCCAGCATTTT
-,TRBJ1-4,14,-,TRBV6-5,CASSYRQGKEKLFF,TGTGCCAGCAGTTACCGGCAGGGGAAGGAAAAACTGTTTTTT
-,TRBJ1-1,15,-,TRBV5-1,CASQRGGEVNTEAFF,TGCGCCAGCCAGAGGGGGGGGGAGGTGAACACTGAAGCTTTCTTT
once,TRBJ1-1,15,-,TRBV5-4,CASSWGGAGNTEAFF,TGTGCCAGCAGCTGGGGAGGGGCAGGGAACACTGAAGCTTTCTTT
-,TRBJ1-2,15,-,TRBV7-2,CASSFSGVVSYGYTF,TGTGCCAGCAGCTTTTCAGGGGTGGTTTCCTATGGCTACACCTTC
-,TRBJ2-3,15,TRBD2,TRBV29-1,CSVEEGLAGAGTQYF,TGCAGCGTTGAAGAAGGACTAGCGGGGGCCGGTACGCAGTATTTT
-,TRBJ1-1,13,-,TRBV7-2,CASSQLRQTEAFF,TGTGCCAGCAGCCAACTAAGACAGACTGAAGCTTTCTTT
-,TRBJ2-3,16,TRBD2,TRBV30,CAWSVLSGGARNTQYF,TGTGCCTGGAGTGTACTGAGCGGGGGGGCCAGAAATACGCAGTATTTT
few,TRBJ2-2,14,TRBD2,TRBV11-3,CASSLAGGTGELFF,TGTGCCAGCAGCTTAGCGGGGGGGACCGGGGAGCTGTTTTTT
-,TRBJ1-4,15,TRBD1,TRBV7-9,CASSLAQTGHEKLFF,TGTGCCAGCAGCTTAGCGCAGACAGGGCATGAAAAACTGTTTTTT
-,TRBJ1-1,16,-,TRBV27,CASSLSFRIRNTEAFF,TGTGCCAGCAGTTTATCGTTCAGGATCCGGAACACTGAAGCTTTCTTT
-,TRBJ2-2,16,-,TRBV6-5,CASSYSAKLYTGELFF,TGTGCCAGCAGTTACTCAGCGAAACTATACACCGGGGAGCTGTTTTTT
once,TRBJ2-7,14,-,TRBV2,CASSRGGDSYEQYF,TGTGCCAGCAGCCGCGGGGGCGACTCCTACGAGCAGTACTTC
-,TRBJ2-7,11,-,TRBV7-9,CASSYTYEQYF,TGTGCCAGCAGCTACACCTACGAGCAGTACTTC
-,TRBJ2-7,15,TRBD2,TRBV5-8,CASIRSGGALYEQYF,TGTGCCAGCATCCGTAGCGGGGGGGCTCTCTACGAGCAGTACTTC
-,TRBJ1-5,15,TRBD1,TRBV27,CASSRDSSSNQPQHF,TGTGCCAGCAGTCGGGACAGCTCTAGCAATCAGCCCCAGCATTTT
-,TRBJ1-1,14,-,TRBV6-5,CASSYSRRGIEAFF,TGTGCCAGCAGTTACTCGAGGAGAGGGATCGAAGCTTTCTTT
-,TRBJ2-1,15,-,TRBV5-1,CASSLGASSYNEQFF,TGCGCCAGCAGCTTGGGGGCCAGCTCCTACAATGAGCAGTTCTTC
-,TRBJ2-7,14,-,TRBV11-3,CASSFGIPGGEQYF,TGTGCCAGCAGCTTCGGGATCCCTGGAGGGGAGCAGTACTTC
-,TRBJ2-3,15,-,TRBV30,CAWSVGGGLGDTQYF,TGTGCCTGGAGTGTGGGAGGGGGGTTGGGAGATACGCAGTATTTT
once,TRBJ2-5,14,-,TRBV23-1,CASSQRLDQETQYF,TGCGCCAGCAGTCAGAGGTTGGACCAAGAGACCCAGTACTTC
-,TRBJ1-2,15,TRBD1,TRBV10-3,CAISRDRDGNYGYTF,TGTGCCATCTCCCGGGACAGGGACGGCAACTATGGCTACACCTTC
-,TRBJ1-1,12,TRBD1,TRBV2,CASRTGVVGAFF,TGTGCCAGCAGGACAGGGGTGGTGGGAGCTTTCTTT
-,TRBJ1-1,11,-,TRBV15,CATSTVTEAFF,TGTGCCACCTCGACAGTCACTGAAGCTTTCTTT
few,TRBJ1-3,14,TRBD1,TRBV9,CASSPRDSGNTIYF,TGTGCCAGCAGCCCCCGGGACAGTGGAAACACCATATATTTT
few,TRBJ2-2,16,TRBD2,TRBV19,CASSIKRTSGSGELFF,TGTGCCAGTAGTATTAAACGGACTAGCGGAAGCGGGGAGCTGTTTTTT
few,TRBJ2-7,15,TRBD1,TRBV4-3,CASSHFRGSSYEQYF,TGCGCCAGCAGCCACTTCAGGGGGAGCTCCTACGAGCAGTACTTC
once,TRBJ2-2,15,-,TRBV4-2,CASSREELAQGELFF,TGTGCCAGCAGCCGGGAGGAGCTAGCGCAAGGGGAGCTGTTTTTT
-,TRBJ1-1,14,-,TRBV2,CASRGRGVNTEAFF,TGTGCCAGCAGGGGGCGGGGCGTTAACACTGAAGCTTTCTTT
few,TRBJ1-5,15,-,TRBV28,CASSGMGGSNQPQHF,TGTGCCAGCAGTGGGATGGGGGGGAGCAATCAGCCCCAGCATTTT
few,TRBJ1-5,17,TRBD1,TRBV28,CASRAYPGQGWNQPQHF,TGTGCCAGCAGAGCTTACCCGGGACAGGGGTGGAATCAGCCCCAGCATTTT
few,TRBJ1-6,16,-,TRBV18,CASSPPPGGLHSPLHF,TGTGCCAGCTCACCACCGCCGGGGGGTCTCCATTCACCCCTCCACTTT
-,TRBJ2-5,13,-,TRBV30,CAWSGIPGETQYF,TGTGCCTGGAGCGGGATTCCGGGAGAGACCCAGTACTTC
-,TRBJ1-1,13,-,TRBV30,CAWTATMNTEAFF,TGTGCCTGGACAGCGACCATGAACACTGAAGCTTTCTTT
-,TRBJ2-3,13,TRBD2,TRBV9,CASSWTSTDTQYF,TGTGCCAGCAGTTGGACTAGTACAGATACGCAGTATTTT